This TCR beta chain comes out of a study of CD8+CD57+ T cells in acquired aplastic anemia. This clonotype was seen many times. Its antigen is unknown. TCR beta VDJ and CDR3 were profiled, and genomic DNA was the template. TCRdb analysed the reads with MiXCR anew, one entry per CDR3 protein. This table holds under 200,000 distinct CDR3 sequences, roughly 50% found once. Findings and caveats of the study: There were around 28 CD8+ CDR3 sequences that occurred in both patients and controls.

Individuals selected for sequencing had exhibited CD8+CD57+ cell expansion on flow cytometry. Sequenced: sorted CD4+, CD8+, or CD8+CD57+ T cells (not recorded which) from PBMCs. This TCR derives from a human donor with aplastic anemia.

The CDR3 region has the DNA TGTGCCAGCTCAAGAGAGGGACGGTACTACGAGCAGTACTTC. It encodes CASSREGRYYEQYF. The chain couples TRBV18 to TRBJ2-7; either TRBD1 or TRBD2 may fit D (5 bases each). V dropped 5 bases and J dropped 3 bases, with 14 bases sitting between them. The CDR3 runs to 14 residues. CDR1 is KGHSH, CDR2 LQKENI, per germline.